The 13 T cell receptor beta chains listed next were all sequenced from one sample in a study of T-cell memory formation after mild COVID-19. TCRdb re-called the 5' RACE reads through MiXCR, storing one row per CDR3 protein. The sample lists some 100,000 distinct CDR3 sequences, more than 9.5% occurring once. Material for sequencing was PBMCs or a T cell subset sorted from them (not recorded which). The receptors were gathered from a man between 18 and 29 years old who had mild COVID-19 (a few samples of this study predate the infection). Cell type and time point are not known.

This clonotype has only a few counts. The rearrangement joins TRBV21-1 to TRBJ2-4; TRBD1 is the table's D call, not checked against the DNA. TRBV21-1 is labeled a pseudogene. This CDR3 has 17 residues. The CDR3 DNA sequence: TGTGCCAGCAGCAAAGAGCTGCAGGGGGCGGACAAAAACATTCAGTACTTC. Amino acids: CASSKELQGADKNIQYF.

CDR3 sequence (DNA): TGCGCCAGCAGCGGACCCGGGACAGGGAAGGAAAAACTGTTTTTT. This gives the protein CASSGPGTGKEKLFF. The chain has TRBV5-1 and TRBJ1-4, with 9 positions matching TRBD1. Germline V gene data show CDR1 as SGHRS and CDR2 as YFSETQ. The CDR3 is 15 residues long. The V and J ends lost 4 bases and 8 bases, in that order; junction bases with no gene match: 9.

In DNA form, the CDR3 reads TGTGCCAGCAGTGATACAGGGCGGGGCTACACCTTC. Protein product: CASSDTGRGYTF. The chain carries TRBV6-5 and TRBJ1-2; a weak D match, TRBD1 (6 bases). Looked up from germline, CDR1 is MNHEY and CDR2 is SVGAGI. This CDR3 comprises 12 residues. V was cut by 5 bases and J by 8 bases, with 12 bases left in between.

The rearrangement uses TRBV12-3 or TRBV12-4 and TRBJ1-1; 8 nucleotides align to TRBD1. This CDR3 is 14 amino acids long. Trimming at V came to 6 bases and at J to 4 bases, leaving 7 bases not matched to a gene. CDR3 residues: CASRAGQGGTEAFF. The CDR3 DNA reads TGTGCCAGCAGGGCTGGACAGGGCGGCACTGAAGCTTTCTTT.

This rearrangement joins TRBV27 to TRBJ1-2, with 8 bases that match TRBD1. V trimming: 5 bases; J trimming: 6 bases; junction bases outside the gene matches: 8. Germline-derived CDR1 and CDR2 are MNHEY and SMNVEV (reference sequence). The CDR3 consists of 14 residues. This chain's CDR3 is CASSTKTGENGYTF. The CDR3 DNA is TGTGCCAGCAGTACCAAGACAGGGGAGAATGGCTACACCTTC.

The chain joins TRBV5-4 to TRBJ2-1, with 9 bases matching TRBD1. The CDR3 has 15 residues. Trimming took 4 bases from V and 9 from J; bases not matched to a gene: 11. Germline V gene lookup returns CDR1 SGHNT and CDR2 YYREEE (reference sequence). Written as DNA, the CDR3 is TGTGCCAGCAGCATACGGACAGGGGAGGCCAGTGAGCAGTTCTTC. The encoded protein is CASSIRTGEASEQFF.

This clonotype appeared a few times. A read error may produce the germline difference seen at one junction end. The chain links TRBV6-5 to TRBJ1-2; 9 bases are a match to TRBD1. Germline assignment: CDR1 MNHEY and CDR2 SVGAGI. The CDR3 totals 16 residues. CDR3 sequence reads: CASSRDRVFSKYGYTF. The CDR3 DNA reads TGTGCCAGCAGCCGGGACAGGGTCTTCTCTAAGTATGGCTACACCTTC.

In this sample, this clonotype turned up a few times. The chain joins TRBV29-1 to TRBJ1-2; perhaps TRBD1 as D (6 bases). CDR3 length: 13 residues. Germline V CDR1 and CDR2: SQVTM, ANQGSEA. V was cut by 1 base and J by 3 bases, with 9 bases left in between. CDR3 bases: TGCAGCGTTGAAGGGCAGGGGCACTATGGCTACACCTTC. This encodes CSVEGQGHYGYTF.

The chain links TRBV9 to TRBJ2-1; D not resolved. This CDR3 has 14 amino acids. The V end was cut by 0 bases, the J end by 4 bases, with 8 bases between. Germline V gene data show CDR1 as SGDLS and CDR2 as YYNGEE. Here the CDR3 DNA reads TGTGCCAGCAGCGTAGTATCGGCTTACAATGAGCAGTTCTTC. Its translation is CASSVVSAYNEQFF. Combining the CDR3 with reference TRBV9 and TRBJ2-1 gives the whole variable domain DSGVTQTPKHLITATGQRVTLRCSPRSGDLSVYWYQQSLDQGLQFLIQYYNGEERAKGNILERFSAQQFPDLHSELNLSSLELGDSALYFCASSVVSAYNEQFFGPGTRLTVL.

This clonotype was observed a handful of times. The chain recombines TRBV5-4 with TRBJ1-6; 8 bases fit TRBD1. Germline loops: CDR1 SGHNT, CDR2 YYREEE (reference sequence). The CDR3 extends over 14 amino acids. J lost 14 bases, V lost 4 bases, and 11 bases had no gene match. The CDR3 nucleotides are TGTGCCAGCAGCCACCGGGACAGGAGCCTGTCCCTCCACTTT. Protein product: CASSHRDRSLSLHF.

This clonotype showed up just a few times. The genes are TRBV6-2 or TRBV6-3 and TRBJ2-2, with 9 bases matching TRBD1. The CDR3 runs 13 residues. The junction had 4 bases not matched to a gene; V was cut back by 11 bases and J by 3 bases. Germline-derived CDR1 and CDR2 are MNHEY and SVGEGT. Here the CDR3 reads CAGGTGHTGELFF. The DNA of the CDR3 is TGTGCCGGCGGGACAGGGCACACCGGGGAGCTGTTTTTT.

This clonotype was seen more than once but under ten times. This chain joins TRBV24-1 and TRBJ2-1; weak D call: TRBD1 (6 bases). V lost 5 bases and J 0 bases, leaving 10 bases between the germline ends. CDR1 is KGHDR and CDR2 is SFDVKD in the germline V gene. The CDR3 contains 15 residues. CDR3 loop: CATSVTGSSYNEQFF. The CDR3 DNA is TGTGCCACCAGTGTCACAGGGAGCTCCTACAATGAGCAGTTCTTC.

The rearrangement links TRBV3-1 to TRBJ2-7; unclear D gene. The germline V gene has CDR1 LGHDT and CDR2 YNNKEL (reference sequence). Trimming pared 1 base from V and 1 base from J, leaving 11 bases between. This CDR3 is 15 amino acids long. Here the CDR3 reads CASSQVRQASYEQYF. The DNA for the CDR3 is TGTGCCAGCAGCCAAGTAAGGCAGGCTTCCTACGAGCAGTACTTC.